The 25 T cell receptor beta chains given below trace back to one sample, sequenced in a study of T cell responses to AZD1222 COVID-19 vaccine. Produced via immunoSEQ multiplex PCR; TCRdb's table is partial and in-frame only. The sample carries some 100,000 clones, 86% recorded once. This sample comprised peripheral blood, obtained 28 days after the second AZD1222 dose. These receptors were taken from an adult who received the AZD1222 COVID-19 vaccine.

The rearrangement uses TRBV9 and TRBJ2-1, with TRBD2 matching over 13 bases. The germline gives CDR1 SGDLS, CDR2 YYNGEE. V was pared by 4 bases and J by 5 bases, with 3 bases of the junction left unmatched. CDR3 length equals 15 residues. The CDR3 nucleotides are TGTGCCAGCAGCCTCGGACTAGCGGGGGACAATGAGCAGTTCTTC. It encodes CASSLGLAGDNEQFF.

This chain connects TRBV9 to TRBJ2-3; 9 nucleotides agree with TRBD2. The CDR3 is made up of 17 amino acids. Germline loops: CDR1 SGDLS, CDR2 YYNGEE. V dropped 2 bases and J dropped 1; count of bases not matched to a gene: 8. The CDR3 DNA follows: TGTGCCAGCAGCGTCAGCGGGGGGAATGGAGGCACAGATACGCAGTATTTT. Translated: CASSVSGGNGGTDTQYF.

V and J are TRBV4-3 and TRBJ1-5; D remains ambiguous. The CDR3 contains 17 residues. The germline gives CDR1 LGHNA, CDR2 YSLEER. Trimming took off 0 bases at V and 2 bases at J, with 14 bases between the two ends. The CDR3 sequence is CASSQDPLASGNQPQHF. In nucleotides, the CDR3 is TGCGCCAGCAGCCAAGATCCTTTGGCCTCGGGCAATCAGCCCCAGCATTTT.

This chain joins TRBV5-4 and TRBJ1-2; tentatively, D is TRBD1 (5 bases). Germline CDR1 is SGHNT and CDR2 is YYREEE (reference sequence). The length of the CDR3 is 15 residues. Trimming shortened V by 4 bases and J by 4 bases, and 17 bases separated the two germline ends. CDR3 bases: TGTGCCAGCAGCCCCGATCAGGACACTCGCTATGGCTACACCTTC. It translates to CASSPDQDTRYGYTF.

The rearrangement joins TRBV2 to TRBJ1-1; D remains unclear. This CDR3 region has 13 residues. V was pared by 6 bases and J by 0 bases, with 8 bases between. Germline loops: CDR1 SNHLY, CDR2 FYNNEI. The CDR3 here is CASRDRVNTEAFF. Here the CDR3 DNA reads TGTGCCAGCAGAGACCGAGTGAACACTGAAGCTTTCTTT.

Written as DNA, the CDR3 is TGCGCCAGCAGCCGGTCATCAAATGAAAAACTGTTTTTT. As protein: CASSRSSNEKLFF. This chain uses TRBV4-1 with TRBJ1-4; D remains ambiguous. The CDR3 loop spans 13 amino acids. The V gene lost 4 bases and the J gene lost 5 bases, with 8 bases spanning the gap. Per germline, CDR1 MGHRA and CDR2 YSYEKL.

A word on this clone: A junction end diverges from the germline sequence, so it may reflect a read error. This chain uses TRBV20-1 with TRBJ1-4, with D tentatively TRBD1 (5 bases). CDR3 size: 9 residues. Germline assignment: CDR1 DFQATT and CDR2 SNEGSKA (reference sequence). The CDR3 bases are TGCAGTGCCCCCCCGGGACCCAGTTTT. Translation gives CSAPPGPSF.

This chain links TRBV5-6 with TRBJ2-1; weak D call: TRBD1 (6 bases). Deletions cut 4 bases from V and 7 bases from J, with 24 bases between. The CDR3 covers 17 residues. CDR1 is SGHDT, CDR2 YYEEEE, per germline. In DNA, the CDR3 is TGTGCCAGCAGCCCGGCCCTCACAGGGCAGGCCCCAAATGAGCAGTTCTTC. Translating gives CASSPALTGQAPNEQFF.

This clone came up a few times. This chain joins TRBV12-3 or TRBV12-4 and TRBJ1-3; no definite D call. V lost 7 bases to trimming and J lost 8 bases, with 12 bases between them. This CDR3 region has 12 residues. CDR3 in DNA: TGTGCCAGCACCCCCGGTTTGGACACCATATATTTT. This codes for CASTPGLDTIYF.

This chain links TRBV27 with TRBJ2-7, with 10 bases aligning to TRBD2. Germline V gives CDR1 MNHEY, CDR2 SMNVEV (reference sequence). CDR3 length: 17 amino acids. V gave up 2 bases and J gave up 9 bases; unmatched junction bases: 16. CDR3 in DNA: TGTGCCAGCAGTTTAGGCTGGGCTAGCGGGAGACTCTCCGCGCAGTACTTC. Encoded protein: CASSLGWASGRLSAQYF.

The rearrangement links TRBV12-3 or TRBV12-4 to TRBJ1-5, with no clear D. Trimming stripped 4 bases from V and 5 bases from J, with 6 bases between. The CDR3 covers 12 residues. The DNA for the CDR3 is TGTGCCAGCAGTTCCAGCGATCAGCCCCAGCATTTT. Translation gives CASSSSDQPQHF.

The rearrangement uses TRBV18 and TRBJ1-4; possible D gene TRBD1, 6 bases. CDR3 size: 14 residues. Germline V gives CDR1 KGHSH, CDR2 LQKENI. Trimming pared 4 bases from V and 4 bases from J, leaving 10 bases between. The CDR3, as DNA: TGTGCCAGCTCACGGGGGGCTGATAATGAAAAACTGTTTTTT. This codes for CASSRGADNEKLFF.

This clone has a handful of counts. The chain is built from TRBV10-3 and TRBJ1-4; 10 bases match TRBD1. The CDR3 is 14 amino acids. Germline V gives CDR1 ENHRY, CDR2 SYGVKD. The ends lost 4 bases at V and 8 bases at J; junction bases unmatched: 4. As DNA, the CDR3 is TGTGCCATCAGTGCCGGGACAGGGGAAGAAAAACTGTTTTTT. Its protein is CAISAGTGEEKLFF.

In DNA form, the CDR3 reads TGTGCCAGTAGTAATCGAGGATATAGCAATCAGCCCCAGCATTTT. Encoded protein: CASSNRGYSNQPQHF. V is TRBV19 and J is TRBJ1-5, with D hard to call. This CDR3 has 15 amino acids. The germline V gene has CDR1 LNHDA and CDR2 SQIVND (reference sequence). V shed 4 bases and J shed 0 bases, with 10 bases lying between them. The full variable domain, with the rest looked up from reference TRBV19 and TRBJ1-5, is DGGITQSPKYLFRKEGQNVTLSCEQNLNHDAMYWYRQDPGQGLRLIYYSQIVNDFQKGDIAEGYSVSREKKESFPLTVTSAQKNPTAFYLCASSNRGYSNQPQHFGDGTRLSIL.

Details on this clone: Distinct nucleotide sequences in the sample also encode this CDR3. The chain employs TRBV19 and TRBJ1-1; no clear D gene. This CDR3 contains 13 residues. Trimming removed 6 bases from V and 1 base from J, with 9 bases in between. The V gene's germline CDR1 is LNHDA and CDR2 SQIVND (reference sequence). The CDR3 bases are TGTGCCAGTAGCCTAAGTAGGAACACTGAAGCTTTCTTT. The encoded protein is CASSLSRNTEAFF.

The J gene is TRBJ2-1, the V gene TRBV6-1; D possibly corresponds to TRBD2 (6 bases). This CDR3 has 14 residues. The V gene lost 2 bases and the J gene lost 4 bases, with 9 bases spanning the gap. Per germline, CDR1 MNHNS and CDR2 SASEGT. CDR3 DNA sequence: TGTGCCAGCAGTGAACCGGGAGATTACAATGAGCAGTTCTTC. As protein: CASSEPGDYNEQFF.

The chain is built from TRBV7-2 and TRBJ2-5; a possible D gene is TRBD1 (5 bases). V was shortened by 1 base and J by 5 bases, with 11 bases between the two germline ends. The germline CDR1 and CDR2 sequences are SGHTA and FQGNSA. CDR3 length: 14 residues. Written as DNA, the CDR3 is TGTGCCAGCAGCTTAGTGGCGCCAGGGGAGACCCAGTACTTC. Its translation is CASSLVAPGETQYF.

CDR3 in amino acids: CASSLLGDSLLFF. The CDR3 DNA reads as TGCGCCAGCAGCTTGTTAGGGGACTCCCTCTTGTTCTTC. The chain employs TRBV5-1 and TRBJ2-1, with D possibly TRBD2 on 6 matching bases. Germline V CDR1 and CDR2: SGHRS, YFSETQ. With 1 base removed from V and 15 bases from J, the gap between germline ends came to 17 bases. The CDR3 sequence is 13 residues long.

In its sample, this clone was seen once. The rearrangement uses TRBV29-1 and TRBJ2-3; D may correspond to TRBD1 or TRBD2 (6 bases each). This CDR3 is 12 amino acids long. From germline, CDR1 is SQVTM and CDR2 ANQGSEA. With 7 bases removed from V and 4 bases from J, the gap between germline ends came to 12 bases. The chain's CDR3 is CSEKRGADTQYF. CDR3 nucleotide sequence: TGCAGCGAAAAGAGGGGGGCAGATACGCAGTATTTT.

This rearrangement joins TRBV7-2 to TRBJ1-2; D is perhaps TRBD1 (5 bases). The CDR3 totals 15 residues. V lost 5 bases to trimming and J lost 5 bases, with 18 bases between them. The germline CDR1 and CDR2 sequences are SGHTA and FQGNSA. In DNA, the CDR3 is TGTGCCAGCAGCCCCTTCCAGGCCGGGGGGTATGGCTACACCTTC. It specifies CASSPFQAGGYGYTF.

V is TRBV10-3 and J is TRBJ2-2; 10 bases line up with TRBD1. The V segment lost 5 bases and the J segment 6 bases; nucleotides outside the gene matches: 6. CDR1 is ENHRY, CDR2 SYGVKD, per germline. This CDR3 is built from 15 residues. The CDR3 is CAISTGTGVAGELFF. CDR3 bases: TGTGCCATCAGTACCGGGACAGGGGTTGCCGGGGAGCTGTTTTTT.

This clone is labeled as medium-sized (0.01 to 0.1%). V is TRBV5-1 and J is TRBJ2-2; D perhaps matches TRBD2 (5 bases). CDR3 size: 16 residues. Germline CDR1 reads SGHRS; CDR2 reads YFSETQ. V was shortened by 0 bases and J by 0 bases, with 9 bases between the two germline ends. The CDR3 reads CASSLVSGTNTGELFF. In DNA, the CDR3 is TGCGCCAGCAGCTTGGTTTCCGGGACGAACACCGGGGAGCTGTTTTTT.

By proportion, this clone is medium-sized. The gene calls are TRBV3-1 (or the pseudogene TRBV3-2) and TRBJ1-4; D might be TRBD1 (5 bases). The V gene lost 0 bases and the J gene lost 3 bases, with 20 bases spanning the gap. Per the germline V gene, CDR1 is LGHDT and CDR2 is YNNKEL (reference sequence). The CDR3 spans 19 residues. This chain's CDR3 is CASSQDFEVSWGPNEKLFF. CDR3 nucleotides: TGTGCCAGCAGCCAAGATTTTGAGGTTTCTTGGGGCCCTAATGAAAAACTGTTTTTT.

The sample holds one count of this clone. The V and J genes are TRBV19 and TRBJ1-1; D is unclear. With 1 base removed from V and 5 bases from J, the gap between germline ends came to 11 bases. This CDR3 region has 14 residues. Germline V gene lookup returns CDR1 LNHDA and CDR2 SQIVND (reference sequence). Written as DNA, the CDR3 is TGTGCCAGTAGTATAGCTGACTTCAAAACTGAAGCTTTCTTT. Encoded protein: CASSIADFKTEAFF. Together with reference TRBV19 and TRBJ1-1, the CDR3 gives the full variable domain: DGGITQSPKYLFRKEGQNVTLSCEQNLNHDAMYWYRQDPGQGLRLIYYSQIVNDFQKGDIAEGYSVSREKKESFPLTVTSAQKNPTAFYLCASSIADFKTEAFFGQGTRLTVV.

This chain links TRBV6-2 or TRBV6-3 with TRBJ1-2; no definite D call. Germline values: CDR1 MNHEY, CDR2 SVGEGT. Trimming took off 2 bases at V and 0 bases at J, with 10 bases between the two ends. This CDR3 comprises 15 residues. In DNA, the CDR3 is TGTGCCAGCAGTTACGGAACGGGAGCTAACTATGGCTACACCTTC. Translation: CASSYGTGANYGYTF.